This T cell receptor beta chain was profiled in a study of T cell responses to AZD1222 COVID-19 vaccine. Clones were read by immunoSEQ multiplex PCR, and TCRdb kept only the in-frame ones, dropping some. Of about 120,000 clones detected, around 90% appear once; the ten largest clones hold 6.5% to 9%. CDR3 length equals 16 residues. Germline trimming cut 3 bases from V and 7 bases from J; bases unmatched to any gene: 13. The germline gives CDR1 LNHNV, CDR2 YYDKDF (reference sequence). The sequence was collected from an adult in good health. This sequence joins TRBV15 and TRBJ2-7; 9 nucleotides align to TRBD1. The specimen was peripheral blood, collected on day 0 of AZD1222 vaccination. This CDR3 is CATSRDRGVMVREQYF. CDR3 DNA: TGTGCCACCAGCAGGGACAGGGGAGTTATGGTAAGGGAGCAGTACTTC. The full variable domain, with the rest looked up from reference TRBV15 and TRBJ2-7, is DAMVIQNPRYQVTQFGKPVTLSCSQTLNHNVMYWYQQKSSQAPKLLFHYYDKDFNNEADTPDNFQSRRPNTSFCFLDIRSPGLGDTAMYLCATSRDRGVMVREQYFGPGTRLTVT.